The sequence of this TCR beta chain was determined in a study of chemoradiotherapy in HPV16-positive cancers. Study-wide context: A couple of HPV16-positive patients' cells yielded candidate HPV-specific clones and common motifs.

Trimming took off 3 bases at V and 3 bases at J, with 14 bases between the two ends. The germline gives CDR1 MNHNS, CDR2 SASEGT. This CDR3 comprises 16 residues. The method was immunoSEQ multiplex PCR; TCRdb's version includes in-frame clones alone and lacks a portion of them. The sample yields around 17,000 clones, roughly 70% seen once. Whole-study results and caveats: Non-HPV-specific T cells did not expand in tumors during treatment, whereas candidate HPV-specific clones and E7-related motifs did. The functional HPV-specific definition rests on just a couple of HPV16-positive patients.

In regard to this clone: The antigen remains undetermined.

The V gene is TRBV6-1, the J gene TRBJ1-4, with D possibly matching TRBD1 (5 bases). This material consisted of tumor tissue, taken from a patient who underwent chemoradiotherapy. The sequence came from a human donor with HPV-associated anogenital cancer. CDR3 DNA sequence: TGTGCCAGCAGTGAGTGGCAGGGACGGCCTAATGAAAAACTGTTTTTT. Translated, it gives CASSEWQGRPNEKLFF.